This T cell receptor (beta chain) originates from a study of tumor and adjacent non-tumor tissue in lung cancer. Study details: Patients were aged about 30 to 85, approximately 11 men and roughly 5 women, stage I to III.

With regard to this clonotype: Its specificity is unknown.

The library came from three nested PCR rounds adapted from ARM-PCR protocols. From the multiplex PCR reads, TCRdb called clonotypes with MiXCR, one entry per CDR3 protein. This table has about 110,000 distinct CDR3 sequences, about 61% appearing once. Findings and limits, study-wide: Tumor tissue had significantly higher TCR diversity than normal lung. In normal lung, the top 100 clones were significantly more dominant than in tumor.

No cell sorting was done before RNA was extracted from the tissue. The normal lung tissue was taken more than 3 cm from the tumor edge. Between August and November 2014, newly diagnosed, chemotherapy-naive lung cancer patients underwent thoracic surgery in China. In germline, CDR1 is SQVTM, CDR2 ANQGSEA. This CDR3 comprises 13 residues. Between the trimmed V and J ends, which lost 7 bases and 2 bases, there was a span of 14 bases. The chain couples TRBV29-1 to TRBJ1-1; the D gene is possibly TRBD1 (5 bases). The sequence derives from a man aged 55 to 70 with non-small cell lung cancer. Specimen: distant non-tumor lung tissue. The CDR3 region is CSAGGGINTEAFF. The CDR3 bases are TGCAGCGCTGGTGGGGGAATTAACACTGAAGCTTTCTTT. The full variable domain, with the rest looked up from reference TRBV29-1 and TRBJ1-1, is SAVISQKPSRDICQRGTSLTIQCQVDSQVTMMFWYRQQPGQSLTLIATANQGSEATYESGFVIDKFPISRPNLTFSTLTVSNMSPEDSSIYLCSAGGGINTEAFFGQGTRLTVV.